This TCR beta chain was documented in a study of T cell responses to AZD1222 COVID-19 vaccine. Broader study findings: Scientists sampled the repertoires only once the peak T cell response had passed. Researchers report vaccine-associated CD4 TCRs spanning spike, with dominance at 160-218 and 743-854.

The protocol was immunoSEQ multiplex PCR, while the TCRdb copy is restricted to in-frame clones and leaves out a portion. This sample yields 90,000 to 95,000 clones, of which about nine tenths are seen a single time; approximately 8.3% belongs to the top ten. As regards this clone: What it binds is unknown.

Germline-derived CDR1 and CDR2 are SGHTA and FQGNSA. Germline trimming cut 5 bases from V and 0 bases from J; bases unmatched to any gene: 1. This CDR3 comprises 15 residues. The gene calls are TRBV7-2 and TRBJ2-1; 10 bases agree with TRBD2. The TCR comes from an adult in good health. The sample here was peripheral blood, taken on day 0 of AZD1222 vaccination. The CDR3 DNA follows: TGTGCCAGCAGCCCTAGCGGGAGCTCCTACAATGAGCAGTTCTTC. It codes for CASSPSGSSYNEQFF.